The sequence of this T cell receptor beta chain was determined in a study of shared clonotypes between healthy human individuals. The protocol was immunoSEQ multiplex PCR, while the TCRdb copy is restricted to in-frame clones and leaves out a portion. The table records some 550,000 clones, around 97% of them present only once. In germline, CDR1 is MDHEN, CDR2 SYDVKM. The CDR3 has 14 residues. The chain carries TRBV28 and TRBJ2-5; D might be TRBD1 (5 bases). The J call is in doubt because the DNA end fits TRBJ2-7 better. The sequence was collected from a woman aged 30 to 39 in good health. Sequenced: naive CD4+ T cells sorted from blood. Subset in this sample: CD45RA+ positively selected. CDR3 in amino acids: CASNSMTDTYEQYF. In DNA, the CDR3 is TGTGCCAGCAATTCAATGACAGATACCTACGAGCAGTACTTC.